The T cell receptor (beta chain) under discussion was sequenced for a study of blood T cell repertoires in COVID-19. Study at large: Acute and convalescent COVID-19 specimens originated in the United States, Italy and Spain. Nucleic acid was either cDNA or gDNA, and it came from T cells, B-cell-depleted T cells, or PBMCs.

Methods used by the authors: Amplification with reference gene primers provided the estimates of nucleated cell counts. The method was immunoSEQ multiplex PCR; TCRdb's version includes in-frame clones alone and lacks a portion of them. That table gives V, J and clone size, and the DNA gave D and trimming. The sample lists approximately 250,000 clones, roughly 85% seen once, with 3.5% to 5.5% in the top ten. Germline V gene lookup returns CDR1 SNHLY and CDR2 FYNNEI. This CDR3 region has 15 residues. V lost 7 bases and J 2 bases, leaving 17 bases between the germline ends. The chain is built from TRBV2 and TRBJ2-5; TRBD2 might be the D (6 bases). Sequencing input: peripheral blood. This TCR came from a man between 60 and 75 years old who had recovered from COVID-19. In DNA form, the CDR3 reads TGTGCCAGCATGAAAAAACTAGCAGCTCAAGAGACCCAGTACTTC. It codes for CASMKKLAAQETQYF.